This paragraph covers one T cell receptor beta chain sequence. No cognate antigen has been identified for it. Nothing much larger sits one base from this clone, and base qualities are not available. Trimming costs V 8 bases and J 4 bases, and their ends lie 22 bases apart. CDR1 and CDR2 were assigned from the germline V gene (reference sequence) as SEHNR and FQNEAQ. The cysteine opens and the phenylalanine closes a CDR3 of 16 amino acids. Only the CDR3 portion is preserved as DNA: 48 bases, with reading frame beginning at the first base. The collaborating institutions used their own protocols to collect whole blood in K2EDTA tubes. For TCRbeta analysis, collaborators shipped samples as frozen whole blood, isolated PBMCs, or DNA extracted from either of those sample types. TCRbeta CDR3 regions were amplified from genomic DNA using the immunoSEQ Assay, a bias-controlled multiplex PCR. As for the authors' bioinformatics: Nucleated cell counts per sample were estimated from amplification of reference gene primers within the assay. To quantify the absolute abundance of each unique TCRbeta CDR3 rearrangement, sequence reads were collapsed and filtered. For each sample, productive Simpson clonality was calculated as the square root of Simpson's diversity index across productive rearrangements. The source is immuneACCESS, and TCRdb retained only in-frame sequences with V and J called. Part of the clones is not carried over; for the studies checked, unresolved V genes explain less than half of this, and the remainder is unexplained. V and J calls and clone size are as listed in that table; D and trimming were resolved from the DNA. In this sample the table shows 150,000 or so clones, over 70% of which occur a single time. The ten largest clones represent about 6% of the sample.

The data are from a study of blood T cell repertoires in COVID-19 (TCRdb year 2020). Background on the whole study: The collaborator samples originated in the United States, Italy and Spain and spanned the acute and convalescent phases of COVID-19. Nearly every sample came with metadata listing a de-identified subject ID, COVID-19 status, age in years and sex. The material from the prospective study consisted of cDNA or gDNA derived from T cells, B-cell-depleted T cells, or PBMCs. The samples were drawn from the first 160 participants of the ongoing ImmuneRACE study and from 1,254 subjects provided by 6 global collaborators. Subjects who had been exposed to COVID-19, were actively infected with it, or had recovered from it provided the deeply sampled blood TCRbeta repertoires that made up the dataset. Where available, HLA class I and class II types were taken from metadata supplied by the sample provider and were not determined by assay-based typing. The repertoires were released in a freely available public database intended as a resource for research on the immune response to SARS-CoV-2. The investigation overall reported the following: Clinical and demographic metadata were provided uncurated, with the amount varying by source and participant.

Sequenced material: peripheral blood. The chain uses TRBV7-9 and TRBJ2-3; confidence is insufficient to name the D gene. The receptor's source is an elderly man with acute or convalescent COVID-19. The DNA sequence is as follows: TGTGCCAGCGTACCCGGAATCGTCCAGGCCCCAGATACGCAGTATTTT. It translates as CASVPGIVQAPDTQYF.